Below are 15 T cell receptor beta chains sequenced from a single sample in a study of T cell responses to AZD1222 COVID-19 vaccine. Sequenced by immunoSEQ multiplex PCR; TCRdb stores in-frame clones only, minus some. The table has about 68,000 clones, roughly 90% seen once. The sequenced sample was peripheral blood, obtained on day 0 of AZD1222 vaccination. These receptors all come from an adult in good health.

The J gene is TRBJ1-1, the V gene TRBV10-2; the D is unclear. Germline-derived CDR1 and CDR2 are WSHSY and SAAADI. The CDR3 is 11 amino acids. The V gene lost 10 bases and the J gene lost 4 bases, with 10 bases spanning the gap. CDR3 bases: TGCGCCACGCACTGGGGCACTGAAGCTTTCTTT. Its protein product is CATHWGTEAFF.

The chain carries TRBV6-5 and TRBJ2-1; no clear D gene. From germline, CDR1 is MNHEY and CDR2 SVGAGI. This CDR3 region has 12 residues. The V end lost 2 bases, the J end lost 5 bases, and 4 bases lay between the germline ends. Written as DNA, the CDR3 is TGTGCCAGCAGTTACGGGGACAATGAGCAGTTCTTC. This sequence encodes CASSYGDNEQFF.

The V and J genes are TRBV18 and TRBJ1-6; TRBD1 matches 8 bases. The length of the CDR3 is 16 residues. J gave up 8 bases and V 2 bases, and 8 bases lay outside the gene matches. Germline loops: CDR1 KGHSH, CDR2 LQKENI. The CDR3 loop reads CASSPLAGQDHSPLHF. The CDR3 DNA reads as TGTGCCAGCTCACCATTGGCGGGACAGGATCATTCACCCCTCCACTTT.

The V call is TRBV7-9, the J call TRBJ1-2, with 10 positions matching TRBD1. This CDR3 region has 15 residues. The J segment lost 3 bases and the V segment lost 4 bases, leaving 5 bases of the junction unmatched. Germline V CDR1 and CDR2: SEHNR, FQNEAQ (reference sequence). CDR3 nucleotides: TGTGCCAGCAGCTCCACCGACAGGGGGCACTATGGCTACACCTTC. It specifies CASSSTDRGHYGYTF.

CDR3 in amino acids: CASRPQPPGQNLAGGGSYEQYF. The CDR3 DNA reads TGCGCCAGCAGACCCCAACCCCCGGGACAGAATTTAGCGGGAGGCGGTTCCTACGAGCAGTACTTC. This rearrangement joins TRBV5-1 to TRBJ2-7; 10 nucleotides align to TRBD2. Germline V CDR1 and CDR2: SGHRS, YFSETQ. V was pared by 5 bases and J by 1 base, with 27 bases of the junction left unmatched. This CDR3 has 22 amino acids.

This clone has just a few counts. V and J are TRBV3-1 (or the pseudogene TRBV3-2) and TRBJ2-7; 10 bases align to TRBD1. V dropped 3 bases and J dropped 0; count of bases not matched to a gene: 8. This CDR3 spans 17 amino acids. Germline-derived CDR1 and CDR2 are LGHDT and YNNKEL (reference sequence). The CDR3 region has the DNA TGTGCCAGCAGCCACTCCGGGACAGGGGTAAGCTCCTACGAGCAGTACTTC. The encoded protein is CASSHSGTGVSSYEQYF.

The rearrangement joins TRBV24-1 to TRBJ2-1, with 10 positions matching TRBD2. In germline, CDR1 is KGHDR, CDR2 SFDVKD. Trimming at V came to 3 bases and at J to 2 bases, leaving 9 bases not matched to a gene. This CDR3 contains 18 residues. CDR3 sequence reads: CATSDARITSGTYNEQFF. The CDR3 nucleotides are TGTGCCACCAGTGATGCCCGAATTACTAGCGGGACCTACAATGAGCAGTTCTTC.

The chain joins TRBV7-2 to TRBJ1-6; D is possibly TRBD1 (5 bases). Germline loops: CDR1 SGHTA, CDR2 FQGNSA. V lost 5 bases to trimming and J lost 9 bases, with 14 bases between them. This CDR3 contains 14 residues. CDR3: CASSQGGLGSPLHF. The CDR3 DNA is TGTGCCAGCAGCCAGGGAGGATTGGGTTCACCCCTCCACTTT.

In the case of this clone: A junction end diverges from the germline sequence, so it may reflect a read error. This CDR3 reads CAGSLLGAGYEQYF. The DNA for the CDR3 is TGCGCCGGCAGCTTGCTGGGGGCGGGATACGAGCAGTACTTC. The J gene is TRBJ2-7, the V gene TRBV5-1; D possibly uses TRBD1 or TRBD2 (6 bases each). In germline, CDR1 is SGHRS, CDR2 YFSETQ. The CDR3 runs to 14 residues.

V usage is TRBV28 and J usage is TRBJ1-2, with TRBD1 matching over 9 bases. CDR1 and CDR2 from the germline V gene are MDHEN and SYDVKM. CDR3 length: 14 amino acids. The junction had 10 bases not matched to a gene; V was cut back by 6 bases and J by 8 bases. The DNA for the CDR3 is TGTGCCAGCAGGGCGCCGGGACAGGGTCGCGGCTACACCTTC. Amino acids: CASRAPGQGRGYTF.

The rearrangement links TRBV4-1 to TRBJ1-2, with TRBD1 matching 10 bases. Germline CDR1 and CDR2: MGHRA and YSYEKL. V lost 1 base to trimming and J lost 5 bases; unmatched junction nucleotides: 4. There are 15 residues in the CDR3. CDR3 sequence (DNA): TGCGCCAGCAGCCAAGGCTCGGACAGGGGGTATGGCTACACCTTC. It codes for CASSQGSDRGYGYTF.

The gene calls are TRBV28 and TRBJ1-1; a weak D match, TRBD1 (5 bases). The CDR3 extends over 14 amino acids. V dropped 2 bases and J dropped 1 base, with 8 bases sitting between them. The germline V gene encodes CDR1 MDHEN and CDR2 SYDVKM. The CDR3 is CASSLGAPNTEAFF. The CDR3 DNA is TGTGCCAGCAGTTTAGGGGCCCCGAACACTGAAGCTTTCTTT.

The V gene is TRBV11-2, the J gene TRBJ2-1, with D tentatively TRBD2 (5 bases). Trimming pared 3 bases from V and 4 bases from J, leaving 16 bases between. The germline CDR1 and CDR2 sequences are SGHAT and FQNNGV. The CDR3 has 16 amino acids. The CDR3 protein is CASSLGSGPIYNEQFF. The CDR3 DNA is TGTGCCAGCAGCTTGGGGAGCGGCCCTATATACAATGAGCAGTTCTTC.

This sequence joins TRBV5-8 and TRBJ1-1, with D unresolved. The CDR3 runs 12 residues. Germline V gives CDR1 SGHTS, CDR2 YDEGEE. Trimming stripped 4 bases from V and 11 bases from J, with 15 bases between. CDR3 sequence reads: CASSLTQARAFF. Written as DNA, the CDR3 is TGTGCCAGCAGCCTTACGCAAGCCCGGGCTTTCTTT.

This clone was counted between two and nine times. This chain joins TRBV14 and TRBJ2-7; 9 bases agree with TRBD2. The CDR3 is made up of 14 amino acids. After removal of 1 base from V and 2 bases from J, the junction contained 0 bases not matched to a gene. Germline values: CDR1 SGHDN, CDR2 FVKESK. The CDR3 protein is CASSQASGAYEQYF. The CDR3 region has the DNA TGTGCCAGCAGCCAAGCTAGCGGGGCCTACGAGCAGTACTTC.